This paragraph covers one TCR beta chain sequence. Its binding antigen is unknown. Per-base quality was not reported, and no clone a single base away is much larger than it. The collaborating institutions used their own protocols to collect whole blood in K2EDTA tubes. For TCRbeta analysis, collaborator samples were shipped as frozen whole blood, as isolated PBMCs, or as DNA extracted from either sample type. These data are taken from a study of blood T cell repertoires in COVID-19 (dated by TCRdb to about 2020). Background for the entire study: Collaborator samples came from the United States, Italy and Spain and covered acute and convalescent phases of COVID-19. The dataset comprised deeply sampled blood TCRbeta repertoires from subjects exposed to, actively infected with, or recovered from COVID-19. The samples were drawn from two sources: the first 160 participants of the ongoing ImmuneRACE study, and 1,000 to 1,500 subjects contributed by 6 global collaborators. The material from the prospective study consisted of cDNA or gDNA derived from T cells, B-cell-depleted T cells, or PBMCs. The sample metadata nearly always contained a de-identified subject ID, COVID-19 status, age in years and sex. Where HLA class I and class II types were available, the types were taken from metadata supplied by the sample provider, not from assay-based typing. The repertoires were released in a freely available public database meant as a resource for research on the immune response to SARS-CoV-2. The study at large found these results: Clinical and demographic metadata were provided uncurated, with the amount varying by source and participant.

TCRbeta CDR3 regions were amplified from genomic DNA by means of the immunoSEQ Assay, a bias-controlled multiplex PCR. The paper's data handling went like this. The number of nucleated cells in each sample was estimated from the amplification of reference gene primers within the assay. Sequence reads were collapsed and filtered to measure the absolute abundance of every unique TCRbeta CDR3 rearrangement. For each sample, productive Simpson clonality was calculated as the square root of Simpson's diversity index over productive rearrangements. TCRdb carries this immuneACCESS record with in-frame sequences only. Its versions omit some clonotypes, under half of them owing to an unresolved V gene in the studies checked, with the rest unexplained. The DNA was the basis for D and trimming; V, J and clone size are from that table. The sample yields approximately 60,000 clones; about 75% were counted once. Jointly, the top ten make up approximately 52% of the sample.

The CDR3 covers 15 residues, taking in both the cysteine and the phenylalanine. Of all the DNA, just the CDR3 is kept, 45 bases in frame from base 1. The germline V gene (reference sequence) sets CDR1 to LGHDT and CDR2 to YNNKEL. Trimming takes 4 bases from V and 0 bases from J, and the germline ends sit 10 bases apart. The sequence was collected from an elderly woman with acute or convalescent COVID-19. The source material was peripheral blood. The rearrangement joined TRBV3-1 (or the pseudogene TRBV3-2) to TRBJ2-1, with no confidently assigned D gene. For the CDR3, the sequence is CASSPHGSSYNEQFF. At the DNA level, the sequence is TGTGCCAGCAGCCCCCACGGTAGCTCCTACAATGAGCAGTTCTTC.